These 3 T cell receptor beta chains were all obtained from the same sample, sequenced in a study of cytomegalovirus exposure and HLA in healthy donors. In the PCR, 60 Vbeta and 13 Jbeta primers were used. Repertoires were generated with immunoSEQ multiplex PCR, while TCRdb's copy carries only in-frame clones and drops some. Of more than 150,000 clones listed, roughly four fifths are singletons. Sequenced sample: PBMCs. The receptors originated from a middle-aged man in good health and CMV-seronegative.

The chain couples TRBV11-2 to TRBJ2-7; TRBD1 matches 8 bases. The CDR3 has 14 amino acids. CDR1 SGHAT and CDR2 FQNNGV come from the germline V gene. The V gene end was trimmed by 5 bases and the J gene end by 3 bases; junction bases not matched to a gene: 6. The CDR3 protein is CASSVRDRHYEQYF. DNA of the CDR3: TGTGCCAGCAGCGTCCGGGACAGGCACTACGAGCAGTACTTC.

The chain links TRBV27 to TRBJ2-4, with D tentatively TRBD2 (7 bases). This CDR3 has 17 amino acids. CDR1 and CDR2 (germline): MNHEY, SMNVEV (reference sequence). V was shortened by 3 bases and J by 0 bases, with 15 bases between the two germline ends. CDR3: CASSLGGGTIAKNIQYF. In nucleotides, the CDR3 is TGTGCCAGCAGTTTGGGCGGGGGCACTATAGCCAAAAACATTCAGTACTTC.

The chain joins TRBV30 to TRBJ2-7, with 8 bases that match TRBD2. Germline CDR1 and CDR2: GTSNPN and SVGIG (reference sequence). J was trimmed by 10 bases and V by 3 bases; bases with no gene match: 8. This CDR3 comprises 12 residues. CDR3 in amino acids: CAWSSGGDLQYF. The CDR3 DNA sequence: TGTGCCTGGAGCTCGGGGGGGGACCTCCAGTACTTC.